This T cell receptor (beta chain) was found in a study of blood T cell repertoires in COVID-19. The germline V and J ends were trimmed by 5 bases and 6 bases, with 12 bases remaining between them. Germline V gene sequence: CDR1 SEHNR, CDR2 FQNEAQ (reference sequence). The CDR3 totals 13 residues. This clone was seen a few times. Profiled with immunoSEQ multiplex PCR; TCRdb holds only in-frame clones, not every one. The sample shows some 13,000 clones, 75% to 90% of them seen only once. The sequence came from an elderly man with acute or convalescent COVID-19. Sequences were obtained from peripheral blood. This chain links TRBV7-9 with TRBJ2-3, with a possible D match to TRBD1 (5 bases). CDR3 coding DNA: TGTGCCAGCAGCCCAAAGGGGCCGGATACGCAGTATTTT. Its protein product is CASSPKGPDTQYF.